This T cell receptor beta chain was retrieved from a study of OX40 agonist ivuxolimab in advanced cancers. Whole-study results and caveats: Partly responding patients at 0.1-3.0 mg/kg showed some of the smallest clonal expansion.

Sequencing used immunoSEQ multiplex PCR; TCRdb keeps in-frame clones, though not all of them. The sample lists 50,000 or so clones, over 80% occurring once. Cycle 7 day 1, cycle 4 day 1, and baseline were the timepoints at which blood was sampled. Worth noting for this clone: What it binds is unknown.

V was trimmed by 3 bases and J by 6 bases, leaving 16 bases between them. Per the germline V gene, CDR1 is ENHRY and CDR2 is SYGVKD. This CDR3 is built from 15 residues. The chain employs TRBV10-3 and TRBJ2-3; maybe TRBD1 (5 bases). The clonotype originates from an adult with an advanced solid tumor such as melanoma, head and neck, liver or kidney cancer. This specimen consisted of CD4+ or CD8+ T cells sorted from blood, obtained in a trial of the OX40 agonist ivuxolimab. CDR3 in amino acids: CAISDQTALGDTQYF. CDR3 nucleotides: TGTGCCATCAGTGACCAGACAGCTTTAGGGGATACGCAGTATTTT.